Shown below are 9 T cell receptor beta chains from a single sample sequenced in a study of T cells in Graves' hyperthyroidism and ophthalmopathy (dated by TCRdb to between 2018 and 2021). Preparation of the library involved multiplex PCR. TCRdb lists the instrument as Illumina HiSeq 2000. Amplification of TCR beta CDR3 regions was carried out from RNA transcripts. For the first round of RT-PCR on the TCR CDR3, the HTBI primer set was used together with the Qiagen OneStep RT-PCR kit. TCRdb redid the processing of the public reads, applying fastp at Q25 and MiXCR, and retained in-frame beta chains. A single entry per CDR3 protein holds the most common genes and DNA from its merged rows. This sample gives approximately 600,000 distinct CDR3 sequences in total; around 14% of them show up just once. The ten most abundant clones make up about 7% of the sample. The sequencing sample was made of blood. These receptors were collected from a woman between 18 and 29 years old with Graves' ophthalmopathy.

This clonotype was counted many times. J is TRBJ2-2 and V is TRBV2; D is ambiguous. V was shortened by 3 bases and J by 3 bases, with 11 bases between the two germline ends. The CDR3 sequence is 15 residues long. From germline, CDR1 is SNHLY and CDR2 FYNNEI. The CDR3 spells CASSDLTLDTGELFF. For the CDR3, the DNA is TGTGCCAGCAGTGATTTGACACTGGACACCGGGGAGCTGTTTTTT.

At least ten counts were recorded for this clonotype. The chain employs TRBV9 and TRBJ1-3; 7 nucleotides align to TRBD1. This CDR3 has 17 residues. V shed 0 bases, J shed 2 bases, and the junction held 8 bases outside the gene matches. Germline loops: CDR1 SGDLS, CDR2 YYNGEE. The CDR3 DNA is TGTGCCAGCAGCGTAGCCGCGACAGGGAGGACTGGAAACACCATATATTTT. It codes for CASSVAATGRTGNTIYF.

This clonotype was detected ten times or more. The chain is built from TRBV15 and TRBJ2-7, with D hard to call. V lost 0 bases, J lost 4 bases, and 7 bases lay in between. The CDR3 loop spans 13 amino acids. The germline V gene encodes CDR1 LNHNV and CDR2 YYDKDF (reference sequence). The DNA for the CDR3 is TGTGCCACCAGCAGAGATCAGGCGTACGAGCAGTACTTC. It encodes CATSRDQAYEQYF.

This clonotype occurred many times. This rearrangement joins TRBV30 to TRBJ1-5; D uncertain. Trimming cost V 0 bases and J 2 bases, with 8 bases left between them. There are 14 residues in the CDR3. Looked up from germline, CDR1 is GTSNPN and CDR2 is SVGIG (reference sequence). In nucleotides, the CDR3 is TGTGCCTGGAGTGTCACTGGGGGCAATCAGCCCCAGCATTTT. This sequence encodes CAWSVTGGNQPQHF.

This chain joins TRBV5-8 and TRBJ2-7; possibly TRBD1 for D (7 bases). V was cut by 4 bases and J by 2 bases, with 16 bases left in between. There are 15 residues in the CDR3. Germline CDR1 SGHTS, CDR2 YDEGEE. The CDR3 sequence: CASSQGGGGAYEQYF. The CDR3 DNA reads TGTGCCAGCAGCCAGGGGGGCGGCGGGGCCTACGAGCAGTACTTC.

The rearrangement joins TRBV20-1 to TRBJ1-2; no clear D. CDR3 length: 13 residues. Trimming removed 1 base from V and 4 bases from J, with 10 bases in between. Germline V gene data show CDR1 as DFQATT and CDR2 as SNEGSKA (reference sequence). The CDR3 nucleotides are TGCAGTGCTAGAGGGTGGAGGTCCTATGGCTACACCTTC. Amino acid sequence: CSARGWRSYGYTF.

The rearrangement links TRBV18 to TRBJ2-7, with a possible D match to TRBD1 (7 bases). This CDR3 spans 18 amino acids. Deletions cut 5 bases from V and 5 bases from J, with 28 bases between. From germline, CDR1 is KGHSH and CDR2 LQKENI. In DNA form, the CDR3 reads TGTGCCAGCTCATCCATGCGAATAATGACAGGGAGGTTCCACGAGCAGTACTTC. Residues: CASSSMRIMTGRFHEQYF.

Many counts were recorded for this clonotype. This sequence joins TRBV28 and TRBJ2-7; the D gene is possibly TRBD1 (6 bases). This CDR3 has 18 amino acids. CDR1 and CDR2 (germline): MDHEN, SYDVKM. Between the trimmed V and J ends, which lost 2 bases and 0 bases, there was a span of 20 bases. The DNA of the CDR3 is TGTGCCAGCAGTTTAGACCGACTACAGGGCCTCCTCTCCTACGAGCAGTACTTC. It is translated as CASSLDRLQGLLSYEQYF.

This clonotype showed up many times. This chain connects TRBV11-2 to TRBJ2-5; 10 nucleotides agree with TRBD1. The CDR3 totals 15 residues. The V gene end was trimmed by 4 bases and the J gene end by 5 bases; junction bases not matched to a gene: 7. CDR1 and CDR2 from the germline V gene are SGHAT and FQNNGV. The CDR3 region has the DNA TGTGCCAGCAGCTCCCGGGACAGGGGACCGGAGACCCAGTACTTC. This codes for CASSSRDRGPETQYF. The full variable domain, in which reference TRBV11-2 and TRBJ2-5 provide the parts outside the CDR3, is EAGVAQSPRYKIIEKRQSVAFWCNPISGHATLYWYQQILGQGPKLLIQFQNNGVVDDSQLPKDRFSAERLKGVDSTLKIQPAKLEDSAVYLCASSSRDRGPETQYFGPGTRLLVL.